The sequence of this T cell receptor beta chain was determined in a study of blood T cell repertoires in COVID-19. Looking at the study overall: The study drew acute and convalescent COVID-19 samples from the United States, Italy and Spain. PBMCs, B-cell-depleted T cells, or T cells were the source of the cDNA or gDNA that made up the material.

In the original analysis: Amplification of reference gene primers was used by the study to estimate nucleated cell counts. This table comes from immunoSEQ multiplex PCR, and its TCRdb copy is limited to in-frame clones, with some not included. The V and J calls and clone size were taken over from that table, and D and trimming were inferred from the DNA. The data hold about 230,000 clones, with 65% to 90% observed a single time. Sequencing input: peripheral blood. This clonotype was obtained from a man aged 50 to 60 with COVID-19, enrolled during active disease.

Here the CDR3 DNA reads TGTGCCAGCAGTTACACGGGACAGGGCTCCTACGAGCAGTACTTC. Translated, it gives CASSYTGQGSYEQYF. The chain uses TRBV6-5 and TRBJ2-7; TRBD1 aligns across 9 bases. The CDR3 sequence is 15 residues long. V trimming: 2 bases; J trimming: 0 bases; junction bases outside the gene matches: 2. The germline gives CDR1 MNHEY, CDR2 SVGAGI.